This entry features one TCR beta chain sequence. What it recognizes is unknown. Looked up from germline, CDR1 is SGHTA and CDR2 is FQGNSA. V lost 5 bases to trimming and J lost 5 bases; unmatched junction nucleotides: 14. This CDR3 has 19 residues. Researchers ran the PCR with 60 Vbeta and 13 Jbeta primers. Assay: immunoSEQ multiplex PCR; the TCRdb copy retains only in-frame clones and omits some. The sample has roughly 110,000 clones; roughly 69% are singletons. These data originate in a study of cytomegalovirus exposure and HLA in healthy donors. The study, taken as a whole, reports: Later work found that TCR association rates differed between HLA loci; DRB1 had the most and HLA-C the fewest.

The chain links TRBV7-2 to TRBJ2-2; TRBD2 matches at 13 bases. This clonotype was obtained from a young woman in good health and CMV-seronegative. Sequencing used PBMCs. The CDR3 nucleotides read TGTGCCAGCAGCCCACGGACTAGCGGGAGTTTATTGGTAACCGGGGAGCTGTTTTTT. Translated, it gives CASSPRTSGSLLVTGELFF.